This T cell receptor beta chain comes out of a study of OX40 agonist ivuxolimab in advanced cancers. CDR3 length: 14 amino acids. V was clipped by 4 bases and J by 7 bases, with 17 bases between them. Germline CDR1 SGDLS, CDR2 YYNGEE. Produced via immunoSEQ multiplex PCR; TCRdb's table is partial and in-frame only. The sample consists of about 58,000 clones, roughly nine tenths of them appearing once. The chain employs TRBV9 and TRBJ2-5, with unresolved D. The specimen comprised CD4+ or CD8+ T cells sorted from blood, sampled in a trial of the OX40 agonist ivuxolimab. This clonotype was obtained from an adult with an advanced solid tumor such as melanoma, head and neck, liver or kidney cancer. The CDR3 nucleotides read TGTGCCAGCAGCTCCTTCGACTCCGTCGGGACCCAGTACTTC. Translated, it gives CASSSFDSVGTQYF.